This T cell receptor (beta chain) was observed in a study of shared clonotypes between healthy human individuals. This clone was detected a few times. Its antigen is unknown. This specimen includes other DNA sequences encoding the same CDR3. All the donors were Caucasian adults who lived in Nashville, Tennessee. Findings and limits, study-wide: Measured sharing among donors was expected to vary with sequencing depth. Generation probability values for non-shared clonotypes were lower than those for clonotypes shared by all four donors.

Sequencing used immunoSEQ multiplex PCR; TCRdb keeps in-frame clones, though not all of them. The sample has about 2,500,000 clones; approximately 92% are singletons. Sequencing was carried out using naive CD4+ T cells sorted from blood. Subset in this sample: CD45RA+ positively selected. The sequence came from a man aged 18 to 29 in good health.

In DNA form, the CDR3 reads TGCGCCAGCAGCTTGGCGGGATTGGGCAATCAGCCCCAGCATTTT. This translates into CASSLAGLGNQPQHF. V usage is TRBV5-1 and J usage is TRBJ1-5, with D unclear. Looked up from germline, CDR1 is SGHRS and CDR2 is YFSETQ. The CDR3 is made up of 15 amino acids. Trimming stripped 0 bases from V and 2 bases from J, with 9 bases between.